This T cell receptor (beta chain) was sequenced in a study of blood T cell repertoires in COVID-19. Study context: From T cells, B-cell-depleted T cells, or PBMCs came the material, which was cDNA or gDNA.

In the original processing: Cell counts per sample came from amplifying reference gene primers. TCRdb's table, derived via immunoSEQ multiplex PCR, lists solely in-frame clones and lacks some. V, J and clone size reflect that table, while D and trimming were determined from the DNA. The data hold around 80,000 clones, with around 80% observed a single time. V gave up 7 bases and J gave up 0 bases, with 10 bases separating them. The V gene's germline CDR1 is MGHDK and CDR2 SYGVNS. The CDR3 is made up of 14 amino acids. Sequenced: peripheral blood. The chain is built from TRBV25-1 and TRBJ2-4; no firm D call. This TCR derives from a man aged 50-59 years with COVID-19, enrolled during active disease. The chain's CDR3 is CASTGSGAKNIQYF. The CDR3 bases are TGTGCCAGCACTGGATCGGGAGCCAAAAACATTCAGTACTTC.